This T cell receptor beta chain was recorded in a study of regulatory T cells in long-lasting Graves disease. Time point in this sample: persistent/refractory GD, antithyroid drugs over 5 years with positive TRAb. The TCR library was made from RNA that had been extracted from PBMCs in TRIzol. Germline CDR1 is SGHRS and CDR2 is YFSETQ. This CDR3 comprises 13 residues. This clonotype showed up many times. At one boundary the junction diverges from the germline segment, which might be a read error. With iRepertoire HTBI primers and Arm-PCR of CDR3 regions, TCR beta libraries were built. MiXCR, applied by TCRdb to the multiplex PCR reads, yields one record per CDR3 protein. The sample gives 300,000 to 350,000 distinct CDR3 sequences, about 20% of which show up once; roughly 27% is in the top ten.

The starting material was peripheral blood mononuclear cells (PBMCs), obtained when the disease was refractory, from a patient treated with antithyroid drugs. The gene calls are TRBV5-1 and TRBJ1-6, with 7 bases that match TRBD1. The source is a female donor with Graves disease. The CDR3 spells CASRTGDNSPLHF. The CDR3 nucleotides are TGTGCCAGCAGAACAGGGGATAATTCACCCCTCCACTTT.